This TCR beta chain was profiled in a study of blood T cell repertoires in COVID-19. Study context: Researchers got acute and convalescent COVID-19 samples from the United States, Italy and Spain. PBMCs, B-cell-depleted T cells, or T cells were the source of the cDNA or gDNA that made up the material.

Authors' analysis steps: Estimated nucleated cell counts came from reference gene primer amplification. TCRdb's table, derived via immunoSEQ multiplex PCR, lists solely in-frame clones and lacks some. That table is the source of V, J and clone size, and D and trimming were worked out from the DNA. The sample holds under 350,000 clones, around 90% seen once. The J segment lost 5 bases and the V segment lost 0 bases, leaving 7 bases of the junction unmatched. This CDR3 has 18 amino acids. The V gene's germline CDR1 is SGHTA and CDR2 FQGNSA. The specimen was peripheral blood. The chain uses TRBV7-2 and TRBJ2-5; 15 bases match TRBD2. The origin of this receptor is a man aged 50 to 60 with acute or convalescent COVID-19. The CDR3 here is CASSLAWTSGGARETQYF. The CDR3 bases are TGTGCCAGCAGCTTAGCGTGGACTAGCGGGGGGGCCAGGGAGACCCAGTACTTC. Drawing the rest from reference TRBV7-2 and TRBJ2-5, the complete variable domain is GAGVSQSPSNKVTEKGKDVELRCDPISGHTALYWYRQSLGQGLEFLIYFQGNSAPDKSGLPSDRFSAERTGGSVSTLTIQRTQQEDSAVYLCASSLAWTSGGARETQYFGPGTRLLVL.